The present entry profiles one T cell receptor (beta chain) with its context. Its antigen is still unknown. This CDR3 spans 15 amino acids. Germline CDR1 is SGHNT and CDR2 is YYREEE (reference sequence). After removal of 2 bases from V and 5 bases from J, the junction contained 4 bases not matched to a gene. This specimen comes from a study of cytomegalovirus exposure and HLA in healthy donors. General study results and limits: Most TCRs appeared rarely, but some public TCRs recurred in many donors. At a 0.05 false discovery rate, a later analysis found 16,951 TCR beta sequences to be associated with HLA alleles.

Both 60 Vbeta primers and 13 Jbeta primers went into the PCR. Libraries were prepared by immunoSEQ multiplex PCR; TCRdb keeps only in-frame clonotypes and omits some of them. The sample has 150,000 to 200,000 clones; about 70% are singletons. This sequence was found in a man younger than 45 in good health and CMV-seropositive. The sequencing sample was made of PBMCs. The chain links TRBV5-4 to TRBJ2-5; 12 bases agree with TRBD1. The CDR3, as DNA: TGTGCCAGCAGCTTAGGGACAGGGGGCCAGGAGACCCAGTACTTC. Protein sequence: CASSLGTGGQETQYF. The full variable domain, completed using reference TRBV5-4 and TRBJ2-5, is ETGVTQSPTHLIKTRGQQVTLRCSSQSGHNTVSWYQQALGQGPQFIFQYYREEENGRGNFPPRFSGLQFPNYSSELNVNALELDDSALYLCASSLGTGGQETQYFGPGTRLLVL.